Listed below are T cell receptor beta chains from one sample, sequenced in a study of T cells after yellow fever vaccination. TCRdb processed the 5' RACE reads anew with MiXCR; each CDR3 protein has one entry. The table shows 250,000 or so distinct CDR3 sequences, with 6.9% occurring only once. The starting material was CD4+ T cells sorted from PBMCs, obtained 15 days after the yellow fever booster vaccination. The source of these receptors is a man younger than 40 who received the YFV17D yellow fever vaccine. Both conserved end residues are part of each CDR3. Fields, in order: D gene, V gene, J gene, clone size, CDR3 DNA, CDR3 protein. A D gene is named only where the DNA matches it firmly. A clone size is listed for some rows: how often the clone was seen (once, few, many), or a class if it is expanded.

d_call: -
v_call: TRBV6-5
j_call: TRBJ2-7
clone_size: many
cdr3_nt: TGTGCCAGCAGTTACTCGGACAGCTCCTACGAGCAGTACTTC
cdr3_aa: CASSYSDSSYEQYF

d_call: TRBD1
v_call: TRBV6-5
j_call: TRBJ2-7
clone_size: -
cdr3_nt: TGTGCCAGCAGTTACGGGACAGGGGGCAGGTACGAGCAGTACTTC
cdr3_aa: CASSYGTGGRYEQYF

d_call: TRBD1
v_call: TRBV5-6
j_call: TRBJ2-4
clone_size: few
cdr3_nt: TGTGCCAGCAGCCCGACGACAGGGGCGGACATTCAGTACTTC
cdr3_aa: CASSPTTGADIQYF

d_call: TRBD2
v_call: TRBV28
j_call: TRBJ2-1
clone_size: -
cdr3_nt: TGTGCCAGCAGGGGACTAGCGGCAATCTCCTACAATGAGCAGTTCTTC
cdr3_aa: CASRGLAAISYNEQFF

d_call: -
v_call: TRBV20-1
j_call: TRBJ2-1
clone_size: few
cdr3_nt: TGCAGTGCCGCGGACTACCGCTCCTACAATGAGCAGTTCTTC
cdr3_aa: CSAADYRSYNEQFF

d_call: -
v_call: TRBV6-2/TRBV6-3
j_call: TRBJ2-5
clone_size: once
cdr3_nt: TGTGCCAGCAGTTATTTACGGGAGACCCAGTACTTC
cdr3_aa: CASSYLRETQYF

d_call: TRBD2
v_call: TRBV9
j_call: TRBJ2-1
clone_size: -
cdr3_nt: TGTGCCAGCAGCGTAGGACTAGCGGGAGCAAATGAGCAGTTCTTC
cdr3_aa: CASSVGLAGANEQFF

d_call: -
v_call: TRBV12-3/TRBV12-4
j_call: TRBJ1-1
clone_size: few
cdr3_nt: TGTGCCAGCAATCCCCCGGGAGGCACTGAAGCTTTCTTT
cdr3_aa: CASNPPGGTEAFF

d_call: -
v_call: TRBV12-3/TRBV12-4
j_call: TRBJ2-1
clone_size: -
cdr3_nt: TGTGCCAGCAGGCGCGCCGACCGCAATGGACAGTTCTTC
cdr3_aa: CASRRADRNGQFF

d_call: -
v_call: TRBV12-3/TRBV12-4
j_call: TRBJ2-5
clone_size: many
cdr3_nt: TGTGCCAGCATCGGCCGGGACTCATCCCAAGAGACCCAGTACTTC
cdr3_aa: CASIGRDSSQETQYF

d_call: TRBD2
v_call: TRBV19
j_call: TRBJ2-3
clone_size: -
cdr3_nt: TGTGCCAGTAGTAACCTAGCGGGAGGGCCTAGTACGCAGTATTTT
cdr3_aa: CASSNLAGGPSTQYF

d_call: TRBD2
v_call: TRBV7-8
j_call: TRBJ2-4
clone_size: few
cdr3_nt: TGTGCCAGCAGCTCCAGATTGGGACTAGCGCAAGCTAGGGGGGGAAACATTCAGTACTTC
cdr3_aa: CASSSRLGLAQARGGNIQYF

d_call: -
v_call: TRBV6-5
j_call: TRBJ2-7
clone_size: -
cdr3_nt: TGTGCCAGCAAGGCGGGGAGCTCCTACGAGCAGTACTTC
cdr3_aa: CASKAGSSYEQYF

d_call: -
v_call: TRBV20-1
j_call: TRBJ2-6
clone_size: -
cdr3_nt: TGCAGTGCATCCCGGAGGGAGTCTGGGGCCAACGTCCTGACTTTC
cdr3_aa: CSASRRESGANVLTF

d_call: -
v_call: TRBV7-2
j_call: TRBJ2-7
clone_size: many
cdr3_nt: TGTGCCAGCAGCTTAGGTGTGTTGGGCGAGCAGTACTTC
cdr3_aa: CASSLGVLGEQYF

d_call: -
v_call: TRBV20-1
j_call: TRBJ2-5
clone_size: many
cdr3_nt: TGCAGTGCTAGCGGGAGCAGAGGGGAGACCCAGTACTTC
cdr3_aa: CSASGSRGETQYF

d_call: TRBD2
v_call: TRBV3-1
j_call: TRBJ2-1
clone_size: many
cdr3_nt: TGTGCCAGCAGCCAGCTCGGGGGGGTTGGGAAGTACAATGAGCAGTTCTTC
cdr3_aa: CASSQLGGVGKYNEQFF

d_call: TRBD2
v_call: TRBV20-1
j_call: TRBJ2-3
clone_size: -
cdr3_nt: TGCAGTGCTACTAGCGGGAGGATGACAGATACGCAGTATTTT
cdr3_aa: CSATSGRMTDTQYF

d_call: TRBD1
v_call: TRBV6-1
j_call: TRBJ1-1
clone_size: many
cdr3_nt: TGTGCCAGCAGAACTCCCGGGACAGCCACTGAAGCTTTCTTT
cdr3_aa: CASRTPGTATEAFF

d_call: TRBD2
v_call: TRBV4-2
j_call: TRBJ2-5
clone_size: -
cdr3_nt: TGTGCCAGCAGTCTAGGGACTAGCGGAAAGTACCAAGAGACCCAGTACTTC
cdr3_aa: CASSLGTSGKYQETQYF

d_call: -
v_call: TRBV19
j_call: TRBJ2-7
clone_size: few
cdr3_nt: TGTGCCAGTAGTATTCCCGAAGGGCGCAAGCAGTACTTC
cdr3_aa: CASSIPEGRKQYF

d_call: TRBD2
v_call: TRBV7-9
j_call: TRBJ2-3
clone_size: many
cdr3_nt: TGTGCCAGCAGCCTGGGACTAGCGGAAACAGATACGCAGTATTTT
cdr3_aa: CASSLGLAETDTQYF

d_call: -
v_call: TRBV20-1
j_call: TRBJ2-3
clone_size: -
cdr3_nt: TGCAGTGCTAGAGATGGGGCGGGATTAGATACGCAGTATTTT
cdr3_aa: CSARDGAGLDTQYF

d_call: -
v_call: TRBV5-1
j_call: TRBJ2-5
clone_size: -
cdr3_nt: TGCGCCAGCAGCTTGATCGCCCAAGAGACCCAGTACTTC
cdr3_aa: CASSLIAQETQYF

d_call: -
v_call: TRBV3-1
j_call: TRBJ2-5
clone_size: -
cdr3_nt: TGTGCCAGCAGCCAAGCCGGGACGAGTGAGGTGGAGACCCAGTACTTC
cdr3_aa: CASSQAGTSEVETQYF

d_call: -
v_call: TRBV9
j_call: TRBJ2-7
clone_size: few
cdr3_nt: TGTGCCAGCAGCCCCGGCAAGATAAGGAGCGGGTTCTCCTACGAGCAGTACTTC
cdr3_aa: CASSPGKIRSGFSYEQYF

d_call: -
v_call: TRBV12-3/TRBV12-4
j_call: TRBJ2-1
clone_size: -
cdr3_nt: TGTGCCAGCAGGTCGACGGGACAAAGAAATGAGCAGTTCTTC
cdr3_aa: CASRSTGQRNEQFF

d_call: -
v_call: TRBV18
j_call: TRBJ1-4
clone_size: -
cdr3_nt: TGTGCCAGCTCACCACCCCGACAGGTCGGAAAACTGTTTTTT
cdr3_aa: CASSPPRQVGKLFF

d_call: -
v_call: TRBV20-1
j_call: TRBJ1-3
clone_size: -
cdr3_nt: TGCAGTGCTAGAGACCTCCAGGGTCTTGGAAACACCATATATTTT
cdr3_aa: CSARDLQGLGNTIYF

d_call: TRBD1
v_call: TRBV7-2
j_call: TRBJ2-7
clone_size: many
cdr3_nt: TGTGCCAGCGGACGGACAGGGGCCAACTACGAGCAGTACTTC
cdr3_aa: CASGRTGANYEQYF